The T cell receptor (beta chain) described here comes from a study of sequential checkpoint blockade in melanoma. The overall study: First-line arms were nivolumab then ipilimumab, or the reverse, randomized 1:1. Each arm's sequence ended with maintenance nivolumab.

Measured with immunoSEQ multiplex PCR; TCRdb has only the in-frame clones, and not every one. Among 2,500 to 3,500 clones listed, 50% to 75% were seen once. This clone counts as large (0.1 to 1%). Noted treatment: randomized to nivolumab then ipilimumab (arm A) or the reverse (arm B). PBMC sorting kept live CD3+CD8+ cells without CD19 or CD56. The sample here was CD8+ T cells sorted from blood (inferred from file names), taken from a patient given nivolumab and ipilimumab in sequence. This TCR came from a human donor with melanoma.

The CDR3 loop reads CASSPLLTGELFF. The CDR3 coding sequence is TGCGCCAGCAGCCCCCTTCTGACCGGGGAGCTGTTTTTT. The V and J genes are TRBV10-2 and TRBJ2-2; D call uncertain. The CDR3 is 13 amino acids. CDR1 WSHSY and CDR2 SAAADI come from the germline V gene. V was shortened by 6 bases and J by 5 bases, with 10 bases between the two germline ends.